These 19 T cell receptor beta chains were sequenced from one sample in a study of regulatory T cells in long-lasting Graves disease. The sample's time point: newly diagnosed GD, antithyroid drugs for less than 3 months. The authors made the TCR library using RNA they extracted from PBMCs. To make TCR beta libraries, researchers used iRepertoire HTBI primers and Arm-PCR of CDR3 regions. From the multiplex PCR reads, TCRdb called clonotypes with MiXCR, one entry per CDR3 protein. Of about 620,000 distinct CDR3 sequences in the sample, under 20% were seen once. This sample was shared with a second study, whose subject was T cells in Graves' hyperthyroidism and ophthalmopathy.

The sample was peripheral blood mononuclear cells (PBMCs), taken at new diagnosis, from a patient treated with antithyroid drugs. These receptors all come from a woman aged 25 to 39 with Graves disease.

The V gene is TRBV18, the J gene TRBJ1-6; 7 bases align to TRBD1. Germline CDR1 is KGHSH and CDR2 is LQKENI. J gave up 10 bases and V 3 bases, and 9 bases lay outside the gene matches. This CDR3 is built from 15 residues. CDR3: CASSPSGGGDSPLHF. For the CDR3, the DNA is TGTGCCAGCTCACCTTCAGGGGGGGGTGACTCACCCCTCCACTTT.

This clonotype was counted at least ten times. The chain is built from TRBV2 and TRBJ2-5, with 8 bases aligning to TRBD1. In germline, CDR1 is SNHLY, CDR2 FYNNEI. J gave up 5 bases and V 8 bases, and 13 bases lay outside the gene matches. The CDR3 contains 15 residues. This chain's CDR3 is CASSLPGGERETQYF. CDR3 nucleotides: TGTGCCAGCTCCCTACCAGGGGGCGAGAGGGAGACCCAGTACTTC.

The chain couples TRBV2 to TRBJ2-7, with D uncertain. Germline V lookup: CDR1 SNHLY, CDR2 FYNNEI. The length of the CDR3 is 14 residues. Trimming stripped 4 bases from V and 2 bases from J, with 12 bases between. CDR3 region: CASSVEVVTYEQYF. The CDR3 DNA sequence: TGTGCCAGCAGTGTAGAGGTCGTAACCTACGAGCAGTACTTC. The complete variable domain, with remaining parts taken from reference TRBV2 and TRBJ2-7, reads EPEVTQTPSHQVTQMGQEVILRCVPISNHLYFYWYRQILGQKVEFLVSFYNNEISEKSEIFDDQFSVERPDGSNFTLKIRSTKLEDSAMYFCASSVEVVTYEQYFGPGTRLTVT.

This clonotype has just a few counts. This chain links TRBV12-3 or TRBV12-4 with TRBJ2-3, with no clear D. This CDR3 is built from 12 residues. V lost 7 bases and J lost 2, with 7 bases in between. In nucleotides, the CDR3 is TGTGCCAGCAATGAGTTCACAGATACGCAGTATTTT. Amino acid sequence: CASNEFTDTQYF.

In its sample, this clonotype was seen many times. V and J are TRBV7-2 and TRBJ1-5; no clear D gene. The CDR3 consists of 13 residues. V was shortened by 3 bases and J by 6 bases, with 9 bases between the two germline ends. In germline, CDR1 is SGHTA, CDR2 FQGNSA. CDR3: CASSLVRPQPQHF. CDR3 nucleotides: TGTGCCAGCAGCTTGGTGAGGCCTCAGCCCCAGCATTTT.

The V and J genes are TRBV5-6 and TRBJ1-2; 7 nucleotides match TRBD1. V dropped 3 bases and J dropped 5; count of bases not matched to a gene: 7. Germline V lookup: CDR1 SGHDT, CDR2 YYEEEE. The length of the CDR3 is 14 residues. The CDR3 nucleotides are TGTGCCAGCAGCTGGGCCGGGACAGATTATGGCTACACCTTC. It codes for CASSWAGTDYGYTF.

This chain uses TRBV14 with TRBJ2-1; 11 bases align to TRBD2. CDR1 is SGHDN and CDR2 is FVKESK in the germline V gene. V shed 5 bases and J 5 bases; nucleotides not matched to a gene: 11. This CDR3 spans 17 amino acids. Here the CDR3 reads CASSFRPGLAENNEQFF. CDR3 sequence (DNA): TGTGCCAGCAGCTTCCGTCCGGGACTAGCGGAAAACAATGAGCAGTTCTTC.

The table lists this clonotype with many counts. The chain uses TRBV6-5 and TRBJ1-6; a possible D gene is TRBD1 (6 bases). The CDR3 totals 18 residues. Germline V CDR1 and CDR2: MNHEY, SVGAGI. V shed 2 bases and J shed 5 bases, with 19 bases lying between them. CDR3: CASSYPRGRKSDNSPLHF. For the CDR3, the DNA is TGTGCCAGCAGTTACCCCAGGGGACGGAAAAGTGATAATTCACCCCTCCACTTT.

This clonotype was detected ten times or more. The J gene is TRBJ1-2, the V gene TRBV30, with D perhaps matching TRBD1 (6 bases). CDR3 length: 12 residues. The V end lost 2 bases, the J end lost 4 bases, and 8 bases lay between the germline ends. Germline CDR1 and CDR2: GTSNPN and SVGIG (reference sequence). In nucleotides, the CDR3 is TGTGCCTGGAGTCGGGACATCTATGGCTACACCTTC. This gives the protein CAWSRDIYGYTF.

The chain has TRBV7-9 and TRBJ2-2; 11 bases fit TRBD2. This CDR3 has 18 residues. Germline CDR1 is SEHNR and CDR2 is FQNEAQ (reference sequence). J was trimmed by 1 base and V by 5 bases; bases with no gene match: 9. The CDR3 region has the DNA TGTGCCAGCAGCCCCACGAGGCTAGCGGGAGGGAACACCGGGGAGCTGTTTTTT. Protein sequence: CASSPTRLAGGNTGELFF.

In this sample, this clonotype turned up many times. This chain uses TRBV11-1 with TRBJ2-1; 8 bases are shared with TRBD1. This CDR3 is built from 13 residues. CDR1 is SGHAT and CDR2 is FQDESV in the germline V gene (reference sequence). V trimming: 3 bases; J trimming: 8 bases; junction bases outside the gene matches: 3. DNA for the CDR3: TGTGCCAGCAGCTTTGTGACAGGGGATGAGCAGTTCTTC. This codes for CASSFVTGDEQFF.

In its sample, this clonotype was seen a few times. V gene TRBV5-1 combines with J gene TRBJ2-6; no clear D gene. V was clipped by 4 bases and J by 2 bases, with 7 bases between them. Germline values: CDR1 SGHRS, CDR2 YFSETQ. The length of the CDR3 is 14 residues. The CDR3 sequence: CASSSTPGANVLTF. For the CDR3, the DNA is TGCGCCAGCAGCAGCACACCTGGGGCCAACGTCCTGACTTTC. Drawing the rest from reference TRBV5-1 and TRBJ2-6, the complete variable domain is KAGVTQTPRYLIKTRGQQVTLSCSPISGHRSVSWYQQTPGQGLQFLFEYFSETQRNKGNFPGRFSGRQFSNSRSEMNVSTLELGDSALYLCASSSTPGANVLTFGAGSRLTVL.

This clonotype was detected a few times. CDR3 bases: TGTGCCAGCAGCCCCGTGGGCCTTCCCTACGAGCAGTACTTC. Translation: CASSPVGLPYEQYF. The chain recombines TRBV3-1 with TRBJ2-7; the D is unclear. CDR3 length equals 14 residues. V lost 4 bases and J lost 2, with 12 bases in between. The germline CDR1 and CDR2 sequences are LGHDT and YNNKEL (reference sequence).

The V gene is TRBV2, the J gene TRBJ2-7, with 8 bases matching TRBD2. The length of the CDR3 is 15 residues. The ends lost 6 bases at V and 1 base at J; junction bases unmatched: 8. Germline CDR1 reads SNHLY; CDR2 reads FYNNEI. The DNA for the CDR3 is TGTGCCAGCAGGAGAATAGCGGGACGGTCCTACGAGCAGTACTTC. This translates into CASRRIAGRSYEQYF.

This clonotype was picked up many times. The chain joins TRBV24-1 to TRBJ2-7; 8 bases fit TRBD1. The CDR3 extends over 15 amino acids. V lost 3 bases and J lost 7; bases outside the gene matches: 10. Germline V gene lookup returns CDR1 KGHDR and CDR2 SFDVKD. The CDR3 DNA reads TGTGCCACCAGTGATCCGACATACAGGGGGGATGAGCAGTACTTC. Residues: CATSDPTYRGDEQYF.

The sample holds a few counts of this clonotype. This chain joins TRBV7-9 and TRBJ2-7; D may be TRBD1 (5 bases). CDR3 size: 14 residues. The germline CDR1 and CDR2 sequences are SEHNR and FQNEAQ (reference sequence). With 5 bases removed from V and 0 bases from J, the gap between germline ends came to 11 bases. The CDR3 sequence: CASSPQAGSYEQYF. The CDR3 DNA follows: TGTGCCAGCAGCCCACAGGCCGGCTCCTACGAGCAGTACTTC.

This clonotype has a handful of counts. The gene calls are TRBV28 and TRBJ1-1; no reliable D call. CDR3 size: 14 residues. Trimming removed 5 bases from V and 8 bases from J, with 18 bases in between. In germline, CDR1 is MDHEN, CDR2 SYDVKM. CDR3 region: CASSLPSGRREAFF. The CDR3 nucleotides read TGTGCCAGCAGTCTACCGTCCGGGCGGCGAGAAGCTTTCTTT.

The V call is TRBV12-3 or TRBV12-4, the J call TRBJ1-2, with 9 bases lining up with TRBD1. The CDR3 covers 14 residues. The V and J ends lost 2 bases and 8 bases, in that order; junction bases with no gene match: 6. The CDR3 DNA sequence: TGTGCCAGCAGTTTACTTGGACAGGGGTTCGGCTACACCTTC. Residues: CASSLLGQGFGYTF.

This clonotype was seen repeatedly, ten times or more. The J gene is TRBJ1-2, the V gene TRBV28; 8 bases match TRBD1. The CDR3 is 14 residues long. Germline V gene data show CDR1 as MDHEN and CDR2 as SYDVKM. V lost 4 bases, J lost 4 bases, and 5 bases stayed unmatched. In DNA form, the CDR3 reads TGTGCCAGCAGTTCGTCGACAGGGGTCTATGGCTACACCTTC. Protein sequence: CASSSSTGVYGYTF.